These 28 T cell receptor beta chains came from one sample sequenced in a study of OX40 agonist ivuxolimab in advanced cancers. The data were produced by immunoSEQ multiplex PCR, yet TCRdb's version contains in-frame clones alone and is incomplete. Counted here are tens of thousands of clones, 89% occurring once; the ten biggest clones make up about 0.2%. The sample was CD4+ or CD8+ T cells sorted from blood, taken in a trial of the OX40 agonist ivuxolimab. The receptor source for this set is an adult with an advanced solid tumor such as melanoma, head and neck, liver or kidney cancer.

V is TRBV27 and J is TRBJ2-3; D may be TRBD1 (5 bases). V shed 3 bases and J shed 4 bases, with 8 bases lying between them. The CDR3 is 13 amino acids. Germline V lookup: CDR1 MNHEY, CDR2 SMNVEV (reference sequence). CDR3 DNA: TGTGCCAGCAGTTTGTGGGGCGCAGATACGCAGTATTTT. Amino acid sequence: CASSLWGADTQYF.

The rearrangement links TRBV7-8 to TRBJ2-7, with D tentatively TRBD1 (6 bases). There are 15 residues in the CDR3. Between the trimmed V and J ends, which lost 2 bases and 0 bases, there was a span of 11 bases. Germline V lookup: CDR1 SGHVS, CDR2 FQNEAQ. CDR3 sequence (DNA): TGTGCCAGCAGCTTATATGGGACATACTCCTACGAGCAGTACTTC. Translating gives CASSLYGTYSYEQYF.

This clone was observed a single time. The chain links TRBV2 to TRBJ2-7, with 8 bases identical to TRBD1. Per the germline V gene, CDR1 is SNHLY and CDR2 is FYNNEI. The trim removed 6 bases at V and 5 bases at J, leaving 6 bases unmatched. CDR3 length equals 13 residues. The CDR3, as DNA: TGTGCCAGCAGCACAAGACAGGGGAACGAGCAGTACTTC. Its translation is CASSTRQGNEQYF.

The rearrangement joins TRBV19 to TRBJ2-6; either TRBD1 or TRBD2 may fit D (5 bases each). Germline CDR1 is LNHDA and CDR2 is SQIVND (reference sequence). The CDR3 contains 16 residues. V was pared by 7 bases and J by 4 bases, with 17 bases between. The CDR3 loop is CASTQGVGAGANVLTF. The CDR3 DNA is TGTGCCAGTACCCAAGGCGTCGGGGCAGGGGCCAACGTCCTGACTTTC.

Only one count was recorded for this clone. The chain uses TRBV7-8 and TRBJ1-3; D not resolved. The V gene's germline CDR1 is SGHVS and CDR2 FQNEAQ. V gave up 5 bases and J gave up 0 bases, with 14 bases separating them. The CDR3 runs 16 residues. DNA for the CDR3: TGTGCCAGCAGCCTCCATCCGACGACCTCTGGAAACACCATATATTTT. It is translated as CASSLHPTTSGNTIYF.

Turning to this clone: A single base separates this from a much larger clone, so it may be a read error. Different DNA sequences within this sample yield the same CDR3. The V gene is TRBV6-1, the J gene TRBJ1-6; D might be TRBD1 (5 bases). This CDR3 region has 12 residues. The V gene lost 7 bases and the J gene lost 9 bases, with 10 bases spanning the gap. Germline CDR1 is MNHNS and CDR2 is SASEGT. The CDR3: CASTVGGSPLHF. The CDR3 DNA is TGTGCCAGCACCGTGGGGGGTTCACCCCTCCACTTT.

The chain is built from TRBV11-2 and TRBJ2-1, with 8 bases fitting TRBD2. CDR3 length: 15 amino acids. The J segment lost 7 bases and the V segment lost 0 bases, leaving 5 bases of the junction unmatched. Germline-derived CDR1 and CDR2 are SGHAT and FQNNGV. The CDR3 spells CASSLESGSRNEQFF. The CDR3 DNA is TGTGCCAGCAGCTTAGAAAGCGGGAGCAGGAATGAGCAGTTCTTC.

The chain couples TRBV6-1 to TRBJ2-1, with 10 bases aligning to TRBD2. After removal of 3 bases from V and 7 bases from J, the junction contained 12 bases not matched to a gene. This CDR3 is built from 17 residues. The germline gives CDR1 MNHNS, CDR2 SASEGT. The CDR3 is CASSEGSSGSGLNEQFF. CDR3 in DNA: TGTGCCAGCAGTGAGGGGTCTAGCGGGAGTGGTTTGAATGAGCAGTTCTTC.

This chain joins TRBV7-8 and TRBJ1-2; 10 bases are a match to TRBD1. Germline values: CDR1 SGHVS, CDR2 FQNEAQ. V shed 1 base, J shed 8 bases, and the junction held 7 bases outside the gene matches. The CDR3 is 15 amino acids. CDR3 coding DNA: TGTGCCAGCAGCTTAGATTCCGGGACAGGGGCCGGCTACACCTTC. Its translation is CASSLDSGTGAGYTF.

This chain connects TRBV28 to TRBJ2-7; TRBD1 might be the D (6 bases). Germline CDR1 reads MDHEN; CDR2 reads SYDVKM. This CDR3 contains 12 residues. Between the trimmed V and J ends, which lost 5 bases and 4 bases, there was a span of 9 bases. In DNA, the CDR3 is TGTGCCAGCAGTGGGACAACTTACGAGCAGTACTTC. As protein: CASSGTTYEQYF.

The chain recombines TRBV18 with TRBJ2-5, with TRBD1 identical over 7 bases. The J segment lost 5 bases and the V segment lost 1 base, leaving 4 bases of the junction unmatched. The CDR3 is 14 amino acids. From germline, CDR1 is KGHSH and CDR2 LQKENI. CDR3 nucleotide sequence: TGTGCCAGCTCACCACTAACAGGGGTGGAGACCCAGTACTTC. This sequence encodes CASSPLTGVETQYF. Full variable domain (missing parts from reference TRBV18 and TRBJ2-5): NAGVMQNPRHLVRRRGQEARLRCSPMKGHSHVYWYRQLPEEGLKFMVYLQKENIIDESGMPKERFSAEFPKEGPSILRIQQVVRGDSAAYFCASSPLTGVETQYFGPGTRLLVL.

The CDR3 loop is CASGADAATGELFF. As DNA, the CDR3 is TGTGCCAGCGGGGCGGACGCCGCCACCGGGGAGCTGTTTTTT. V gene TRBV5-4 combines with J gene TRBJ2-2, with D perhaps matching TRBD1 (5 bases). CDR1 and CDR2 from the germline V gene are SGHNT and YYREEE (reference sequence). Between the trimmed V and J ends, which lost 7 bases and 4 bases, there was a span of 14 bases. CDR3 size: 14 residues. The full variable domain, with the rest looked up from reference TRBV5-4 and TRBJ2-2, is ETGVTQSPTHLIKTRGQQVTLRCSSQSGHNTVSWYQQALGQGPQFIFQYYREEENGRGNFPPRFSGLQFPNYSSELNVNALELDDSALYLCASGADAATGELFFGEGSRLTVL.

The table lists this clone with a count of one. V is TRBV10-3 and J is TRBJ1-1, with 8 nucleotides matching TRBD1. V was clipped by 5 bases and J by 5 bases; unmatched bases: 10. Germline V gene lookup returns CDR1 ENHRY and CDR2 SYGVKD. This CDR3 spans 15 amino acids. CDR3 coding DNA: TGTGCCATCAGTAAAGAAGGACAGGGCAGGACTGAAGCTTTCTTT. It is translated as CAISKEGQGRTEAFF.

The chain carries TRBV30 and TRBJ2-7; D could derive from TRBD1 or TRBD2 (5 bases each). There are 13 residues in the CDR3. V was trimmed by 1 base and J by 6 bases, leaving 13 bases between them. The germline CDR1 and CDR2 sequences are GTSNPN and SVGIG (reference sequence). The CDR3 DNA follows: TGTGCCTGGAGTGGATGGGGGTGGTCCGAGCAGTACTTC. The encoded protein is CAWSGWGWSEQYF.

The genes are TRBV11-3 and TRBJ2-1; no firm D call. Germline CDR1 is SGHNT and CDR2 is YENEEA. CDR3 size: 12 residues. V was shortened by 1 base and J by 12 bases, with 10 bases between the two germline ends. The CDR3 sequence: CASSLGTMRQFF. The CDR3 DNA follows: TGTGCCAGCAGCTTAGGTACAATGAGGCAGTTCTTC.

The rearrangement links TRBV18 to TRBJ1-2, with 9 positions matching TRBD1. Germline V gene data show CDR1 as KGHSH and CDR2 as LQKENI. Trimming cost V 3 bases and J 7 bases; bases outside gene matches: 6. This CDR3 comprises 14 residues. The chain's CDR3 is CASSPGQGQFGYTF. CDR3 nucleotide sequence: TGTGCCAGCTCACCGGGACAGGGCCAGTTTGGCTACACCTTC.

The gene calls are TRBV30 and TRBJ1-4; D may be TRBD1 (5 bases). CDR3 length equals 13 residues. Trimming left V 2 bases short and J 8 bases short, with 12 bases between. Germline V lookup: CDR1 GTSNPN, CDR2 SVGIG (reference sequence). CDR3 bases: TGTGCCTGGAGTTCGGGGCTTGGCGAAAAACTGTTTTTT. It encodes CAWSSGLGEKLFF.

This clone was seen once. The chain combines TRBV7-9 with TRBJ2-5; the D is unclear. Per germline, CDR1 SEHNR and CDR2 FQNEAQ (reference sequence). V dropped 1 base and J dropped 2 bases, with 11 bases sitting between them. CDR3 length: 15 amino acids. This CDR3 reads CASSLDGLGQETQYF. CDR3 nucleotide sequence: TGTGCCAGCAGCTTAGACGGTTTAGGGCAAGAGACCCAGTACTTC.

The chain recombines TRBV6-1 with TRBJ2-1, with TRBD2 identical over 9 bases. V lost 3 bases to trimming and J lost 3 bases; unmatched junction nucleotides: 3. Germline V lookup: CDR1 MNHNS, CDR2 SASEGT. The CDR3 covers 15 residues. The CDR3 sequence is CASSERTSVYNEQFF. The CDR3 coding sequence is TGTGCCAGCAGTGAGCGGACTAGCGTCTACAATGAGCAGTTCTTC.

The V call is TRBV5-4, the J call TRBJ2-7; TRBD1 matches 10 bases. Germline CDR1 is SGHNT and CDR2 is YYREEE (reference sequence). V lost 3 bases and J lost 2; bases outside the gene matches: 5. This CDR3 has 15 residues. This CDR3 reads CASSWGDRGPYEQYF. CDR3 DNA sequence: TGTGCCAGCAGCTGGGGGGACAGGGGACCCTACGAGCAGTACTTC.

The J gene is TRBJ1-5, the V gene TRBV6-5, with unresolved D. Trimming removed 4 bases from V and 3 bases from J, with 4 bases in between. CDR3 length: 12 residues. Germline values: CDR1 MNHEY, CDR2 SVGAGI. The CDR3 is CASSSYNQPQHF. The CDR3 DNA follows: TGTGCCAGCAGTTCCTACAATCAGCCCCAGCATTTT.

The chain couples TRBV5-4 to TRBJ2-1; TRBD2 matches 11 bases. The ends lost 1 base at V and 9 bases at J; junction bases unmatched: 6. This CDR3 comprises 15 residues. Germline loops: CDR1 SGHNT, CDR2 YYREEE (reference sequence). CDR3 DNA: TGTGCCAGCAGCTTGAATAGCGGGAGGGATGGTGAGCAGTTCTTC. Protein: CASSLNSGRDGEQFF.

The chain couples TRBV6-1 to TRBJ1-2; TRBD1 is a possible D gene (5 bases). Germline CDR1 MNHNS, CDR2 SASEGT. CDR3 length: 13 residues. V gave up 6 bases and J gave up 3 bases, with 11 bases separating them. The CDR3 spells CASSARVDYGYTF. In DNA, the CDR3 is TGTGCCAGCAGCGCCAGGGTTGACTATGGCTACACCTTC.

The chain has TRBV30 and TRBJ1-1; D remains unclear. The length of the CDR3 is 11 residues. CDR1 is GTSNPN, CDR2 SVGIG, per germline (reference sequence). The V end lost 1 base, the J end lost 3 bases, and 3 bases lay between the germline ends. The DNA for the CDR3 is TGTGCCTGGAGTGAGGACACTGAAGCTTTCTTT. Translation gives CAWSEDTEAFF.

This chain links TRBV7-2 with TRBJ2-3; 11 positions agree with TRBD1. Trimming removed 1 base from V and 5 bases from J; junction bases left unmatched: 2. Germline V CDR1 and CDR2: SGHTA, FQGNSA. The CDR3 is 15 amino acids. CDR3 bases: TGTGCCAGCAGCTTAGGGGGACAGGGGGGAGATACGCAGTATTTT. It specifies CASSLGGQGGDTQYF. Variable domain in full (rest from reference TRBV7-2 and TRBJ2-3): GAGVSQSPSNKVTEKGKDVELRCDPISGHTALYWYRQSLGQGLEFLIYFQGNSAPDKSGLPSDRFSAERTGGSVSTLTIQRTQQEDSAVYLCASSLGGQGGDTQYFGPGTRLTVL.

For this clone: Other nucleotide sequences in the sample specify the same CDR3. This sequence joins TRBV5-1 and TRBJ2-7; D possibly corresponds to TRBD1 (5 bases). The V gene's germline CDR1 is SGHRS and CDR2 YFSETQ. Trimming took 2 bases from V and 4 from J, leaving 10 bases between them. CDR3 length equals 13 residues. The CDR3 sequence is CASSFQAGYEQYF. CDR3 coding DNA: TGCGCCAGCAGCTTTCAGGCAGGGTACGAGCAGTACTTC.

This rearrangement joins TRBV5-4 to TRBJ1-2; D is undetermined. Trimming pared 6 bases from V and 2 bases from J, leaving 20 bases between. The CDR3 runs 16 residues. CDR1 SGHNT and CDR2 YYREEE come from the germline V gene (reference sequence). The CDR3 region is CASNPQPGGKNYGYTF. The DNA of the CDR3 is TGTGCCAGCAACCCCCAGCCTGGCGGGAAGAACTATGGCTACACCTTC.

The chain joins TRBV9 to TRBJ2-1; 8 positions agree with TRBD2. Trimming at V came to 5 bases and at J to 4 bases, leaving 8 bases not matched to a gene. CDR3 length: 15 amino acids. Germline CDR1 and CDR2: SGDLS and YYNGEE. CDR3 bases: TGTGCCAGCAGTCCTTCCCGGGGGGGGTACAATGAGCAGTTCTTC. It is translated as CASSPSRGGYNEQFF.